This is a list of T cell receptor beta chains from one sample in a study of shared clonotypes between healthy human individuals. Clones were sequenced by immunoSEQ multiplex PCR, and TCRdb holds only the in-frame ones, with some missing. The data hold some 2.1 million clones, with just over 90% observed a single time. Source material: naive CD8+ T cells from PBMCs. The receptors were gathered from a man in his late teens or twenties in good health. Some clones in this sample may be carry-over from other donors' samples. Both conserved end residues are part of each CDR3.

V,J,CDR3
TRBV6-4,TRBJ1-2,CASSDVGSYGYTF
TRBV19,TRBJ2-7,CASSFGTGLSYEQYF
TRBV27,TRBJ1-2,CASREGGTPNYGYTF
TRBV5-1,TRBJ1-4,CASSRGNRGGEDEKLFF
TRBV6-1,TRBJ2-1,CASSVTDEQFF
TRBV7-9,TRBJ2-3,CASSTPRDTQYF
TRBV27,TRBJ1-5,CASSLYPDSNQPQHF
TRBV5-1,TRBJ2-2,CASSPVWQGADTGELFF
TRBV7-9,TRBJ1-2,CASSDGGLAGGLGGYTF
TRBV9,TRBJ2-1,CASSQWAGAYNEQFF
TRBV5-1,TRBJ2-7,CASSFRGPLEQYF
TRBV6-5,TRBJ1-5,CASSYSGGGEGPQHF
TRBV28,TRBJ2-7,CASAWPLRPEQYF
TRBV5-6,TRBJ1-4,CASLPDPGQGVEKLFF
TRBV6-5,TRBJ2-2,CASSYWTGELFF
TRBV5-1,TRBJ2-1,CASSITSGTTHEQFF
TRBV29-1,TRBJ2-2,CSVVDRETGELFF
TRBV9,TRBJ2-1,CASSVGRTGPYNEQFF
TRBV7-9,TRBJ1-2,CASSLLGMDYGYTF
TRBV7-9,TRBJ2-7,CASSSRTGTGGFEQYF
TRBV28,TRBJ1-3,CASSFFDRGPGNTIYF
TRBV9,TRBJ1-2,CASSTRQGVPYGYTF
TRBV7-8,TRBJ2-1,CASSLSGAGSYNEQFF
TRBV28,TRBJ1-5,CASRIWGSQPQHF
TRBV6-1,TRBJ1-2,CASSGTGYGYTF
TRBV7-6,TRBJ2-1,CASRPGLENHEQFF
TRBV9,TRBJ2-2,CASSVTGAGELFF
TRBV7-2,TRBJ2-5,CASSLRREGRWETQYF
TRBV5-1,TRBJ2-2,CASSPPAVANTGELFF
TRBV11-2,TRBJ2-5,CASSLLGLAEQETQYF
TRBV29-1,TRBJ2-3,CSVGWDTQYF
TRBV5-6,TRBJ2-1,CASSLGSGNHNEQFF
TRBV7-9,TRBJ2-7,CASSLRDGNLYEQYF
TRBV28,TRBJ1-5,CASSTYYRTGSNQPQHF
TRBV27,TRBJ2-1,CASSGGRDIIAGGYNEQFF
TRBV7-8,TRBJ1-3,CASSLVSSGNTIYF
TRBV9,TRBJ2-2,CASSVAVRGGELFF
TRBV4-1,TRBJ1-5,CASSHGQSNQPQHF
TRBV7-6,TRBJ2-7,CASSLGDRATLPLDEQYF
TRBV4-3,TRBJ2-7,CASSQTSKTYEQYF
TRBV5-6,TRBJ2-7,CASSLGPGTGMYEQYF
TRBV28,TRBJ2-3,CASSAVAGGATDTQYF
TRBV29-1,TRBJ2-7,CSVPGVNEQYF
TRBV9,TRBJ2-5,CASSGGSATVETQYF
TRBV7-6,TRBJ2-6,CASEGRTSGANVLTF
TRBV6-5,TRBJ1-4,CASSYLQVVEKLFF
TRBV4-2,TRBJ2-3,CASSPRDSSTDTQYF
TRBV27,TRBJ2-7,CASSAMTGRNFYEQYF